This T cell receptor beta chain was sequenced for a study of cytomegalovirus exposure and HLA in healthy donors. Across the whole study: For the roughly 400 genotyped donors, more than 80% fell within the Caucasian-associated ancestry cluster.

The primer mix had 60 Vbeta and 13 Jbeta primers. The repertoire was sequenced with immunoSEQ multiplex PCR; TCRdb's copy has only in-frame clones and lacks some. The sample includes tens of thousands of clones, more than 60% of them seen just once. A note on this clone: Its antigen remains unknown.

Study-wide points: For most TCR beta V segments, an earlier analysis put the productive rate at about 87% or about 30% of the time. CMV serostatus was the only immune exposure information that was available. It emerged from a later analysis that several of the most significant clusters appeared to be linked to common viral pathogens.

The receptor's source is a male donor in good health and CMV-seropositive. Material: PBMCs.

CDR3 bases: TGTGCCAGCAGTTACCTGGCCGAGGGTGAAAAACTGTTTTTT. Residues: CASSYLAEGEKLFF. The chain is built from TRBV6-5 and TRBJ1-4, with unresolved D. V gave up 2 bases and J gave up 7 bases, with 11 bases separating them. This CDR3 has 14 residues. The V gene's germline CDR1 is MNHEY and CDR2 SVGAGI.